This TCR beta chain was recorded in a study of beta chain bispecific antibodies for T cell cancers. Whole-study results and caveats: Normal T cells contributed less of the targeted TRBV signal than the leukemia cells did.

Either OKT3 anti-CD3 antibody or CD3/CD28 beads expanded T cells from blood mononuclear cells over roughly three days. Each coculture: 5 x 10^4 or so target cells, 5 x 10^4 or so normal T cells, bispecific antibody. CDR3 size: 15 residues. CDR1 and CDR2 (germline): LGHDT, YNNKEL (reference sequence). The germline V and J ends were trimmed by 4 bases and 2 bases, with 14 bases remaining between them. The sample holds many counts of this clonotype. The antigen is not known. In TCRdb, the 5' RACE reads were re-called with MiXCR into one record per CDR3 protein. This table holds 20,000 to 25,000 distinct CDR3 sequences, over 2.5% found once.

This clonotype originated in a human donor in good health. Some clones in this sample may be carry-over from other donors' samples. V and J are TRBV3-1 and TRBJ1-1, with D perhaps TRBD1 (6 bases). The specimen was healthy donor T cells cultured with leukemia cells. CDR3 sequence (DNA): TGTGCCAGCAGCCGAGCCCAGGGGAAAAACACTGAAGCTTTCTTT. The encoded protein is CASSRAQGKNTEAFF.